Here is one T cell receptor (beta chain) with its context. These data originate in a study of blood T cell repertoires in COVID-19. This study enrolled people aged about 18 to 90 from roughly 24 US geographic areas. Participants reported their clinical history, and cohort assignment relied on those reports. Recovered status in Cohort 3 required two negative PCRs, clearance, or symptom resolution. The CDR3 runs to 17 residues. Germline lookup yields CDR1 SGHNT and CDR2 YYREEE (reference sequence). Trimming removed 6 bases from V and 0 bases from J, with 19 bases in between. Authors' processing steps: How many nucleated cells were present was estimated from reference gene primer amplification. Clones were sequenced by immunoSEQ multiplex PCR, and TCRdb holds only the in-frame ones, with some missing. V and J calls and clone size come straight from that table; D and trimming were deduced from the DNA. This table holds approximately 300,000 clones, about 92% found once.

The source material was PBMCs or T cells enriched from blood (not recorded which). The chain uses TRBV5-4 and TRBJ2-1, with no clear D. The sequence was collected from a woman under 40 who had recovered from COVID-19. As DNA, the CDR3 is TGTGCCAGCAAATCCCACCATGGCGGAGACTCCTACAATGAGCAGTTCTTC. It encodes CASKSHHGGDSYNEQFF. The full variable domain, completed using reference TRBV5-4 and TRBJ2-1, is ETGVTQSPTHLIKTRGQQVTLRCSSQSGHNTVSWYQQALGQGPQFIFQYYREEENGRGNFPPRFSGLQFPNYSSELNVNALELDDSALYLCASKSHHGGDSYNEQFFGPGTRLTVL.